The clone carrying this T cell receptor (beta chain) was seen only a few times. Germline loops: CDR1 GTSNPN, CDR2 SVGIG (reference sequence). Trimming cost V 1 base and J 5 bases, with 18 bases left between them. The CDR3 is 16 residues long. The entry originates in a study of CD8+ T cells in alopecia areata. Treatment denoted: oral pan-JAK inhibitor, 5-10 mg twice daily. cDNA prepared by RNA extraction and subsequent reverse transcription served as the template for sequencing. Profiled with immunoSEQ multiplex PCR; TCRdb holds only in-frame clones, not every one. The sample includes 170,000 or so clones, roughly three fifths of them seen just once.

V is TRBV30 and J is TRBJ1-5; TRBD1 might be the D (5 bases). This receptor was obtained from a human donor with alopecia areata. Sample: CD8+ T cells sorted from blood, taken at week 24, from a patient treated with tofacitinib. This chain's CDR3 is CAWSAVGQGWDQPQHF. CDR3 nucleotide sequence: TGTGCCTGGAGTGCCGTTGGGCAGGGCTGGGATCAGCCCCAGCATTTT. The full variable domain, in which reference TRBV30 and TRBJ1-5 provide the parts outside the CDR3, is SQTIHQWPATLVQPVGSPLSLECTVEGTSNPNLYWYRQAAGRGLQLLFYSVGIGQISSEVPQNLSASRPQDRQFILSSKKLLLSDSGFYLCAWSAVGQGWDQPQHFGDGTRLSIL.